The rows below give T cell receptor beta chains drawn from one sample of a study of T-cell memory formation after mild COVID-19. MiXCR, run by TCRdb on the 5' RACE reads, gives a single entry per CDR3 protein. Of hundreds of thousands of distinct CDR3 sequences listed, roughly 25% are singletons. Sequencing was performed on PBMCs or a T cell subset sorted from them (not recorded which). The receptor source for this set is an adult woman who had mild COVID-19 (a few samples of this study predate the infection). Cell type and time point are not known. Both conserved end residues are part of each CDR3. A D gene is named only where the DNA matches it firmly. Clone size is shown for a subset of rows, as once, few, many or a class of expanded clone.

CSARDPSANVLTF,TGCAGTGCTAGAGATCCCTCGGCCAACGTCCTGACTTTC,few,TRBV20-1,NA,TRBJ2-6
CASSLLEYEQYF,TGTGCCAGCAGCTTATTGGAATACGAGCAGTACTTC,NA,TRBV7-2,NA,TRBJ2-7
CATSDQAYTEAFF,TGTGCCACCAGTGATCAGGCGTACACTGAAGCTTTCTTT,NA,TRBV24-1,NA,TRBJ1-1
CASSSRSGGGANEQFF,TGCGCCAGCAGCTCCCGCTCGGGCGGGGGGGCCAATGAGCAGTTCTTC,NA,TRBV5-1,TRBD2,TRBJ2-1
CASSLFATANRVVEQFF,TGTGCCAGCAGCTTATTCGCCACCGCTAACAGGGTCGTTGAGCAGTTCTTC,many,TRBV7-3,NA,TRBJ2-1
CASSSGASSTDTQYF,TGTGCCAGCAGTTCAGGGGCCTCTAGCACAGATACGCAGTATTTT,few,TRBV6-6,NA,TRBJ2-3
CASRSQGGGQYF,TGTGCCTCCCGGTCACAGGGAGGCGGACAGTACTTC,NA,TRBV10-3,NA,TRBJ2-7
CASSDRTSGGVAKNIQYF,TGTGCCAGCAGTGACCGGACTAGCGGGGGGGTAGCCAAAAACATTCAGTACTTC,NA,TRBV6-4,TRBD2,TRBJ2-4
CASSEVGNEQFF,TGTGCCAGCAGTGAAGTAGGTAATGAGCAGTTCTTC,few,TRBV6-1,NA,TRBJ2-1
CASSAHGQGISSGNTIYF,TGTGCCAGCAGCGCCCACGGACAGGGGATCAGCTCTGGAAACACCATATATTTT,NA,TRBV9,TRBD1,TRBJ1-3
CSVRTSGRYQETQYF,TGCAGCGTCCGAACTAGCGGGCGGTACCAAGAGACCCAGTACTTC,few,TRBV29-1,TRBD2,TRBJ2-5